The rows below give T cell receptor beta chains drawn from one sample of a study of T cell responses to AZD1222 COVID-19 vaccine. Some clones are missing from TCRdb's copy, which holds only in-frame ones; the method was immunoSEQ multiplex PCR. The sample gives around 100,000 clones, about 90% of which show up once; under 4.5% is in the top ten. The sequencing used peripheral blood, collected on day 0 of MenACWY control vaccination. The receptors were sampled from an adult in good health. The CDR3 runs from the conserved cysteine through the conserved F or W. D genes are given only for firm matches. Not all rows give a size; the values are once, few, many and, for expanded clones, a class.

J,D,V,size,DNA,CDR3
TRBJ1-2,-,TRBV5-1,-,TGCGCCAGCAGCCCGGGACAAAACTATGGCTACACCTTC,CASSPGQNYGYTF
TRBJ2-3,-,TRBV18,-,TGTGCCAGCTCACCACCCTCGCGTGGAGGGCAGTATTTT,CASSPPSRGGQYF
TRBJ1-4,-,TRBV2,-,TGTGCCAGCTCTGTGCGGGCAGCTAATGAAAAACTGTTTTTT,CASSVRAANEKLFF
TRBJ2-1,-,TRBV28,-,TGTGCCAGCAGTCCCGGGGGTCCTGAACACAATGAGCAGTTCTTC,CASSPGGPEHNEQFF
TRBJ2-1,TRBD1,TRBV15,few,TGTGCCACCAGCGGATCCAGCTTGGGACAGTACAGCTCCTACAATGAGCAGTTCTTC,CATSGSSLGQYSSYNEQFF
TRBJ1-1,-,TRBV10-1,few,TGCGCCAGCAGTGAGGGGCCACAGGGTCCCAACCCCATCGGGGTGGAGAAGGCTGAAGCTTTCTTT,CASSEGPQGPNPIGVEKAEAFF
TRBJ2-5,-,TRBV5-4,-,TGTGCCAGCAGCCTATCAGAAGGGGAGTGGGAGACCCAGTACTTC,CASSLSEGEWETQYF
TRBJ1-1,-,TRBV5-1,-,TGCGCCAGCAGCTCAGGAGCGGGGACTGAAGCTTTCTTT,CASSSGAGTEAFF
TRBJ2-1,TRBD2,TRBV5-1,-,TGCGCCAGCAGCTTGGAGGGGACTAGCGGCAATGAGCAGTTCTTC,CASSLEGTSGNEQFF
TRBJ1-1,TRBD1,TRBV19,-,TGTGCCAGTAGCCCAGACAGGGTCCGCCTCTTAAACACTGAAGCTTTCTTT,CASSPDRVRLLNTEAFF
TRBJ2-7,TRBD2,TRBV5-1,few,TGCGCCAGCCGCTCCGGAGGGACTAGCCACGAGCAGTACTTC,CASRSGGTSHEQYF
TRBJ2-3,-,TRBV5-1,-,TGCGCCAGCAGCCCTTCAGTATCGACTAGCACAGATACGCAGTATTTT,CASSPSVSTSTDTQYF
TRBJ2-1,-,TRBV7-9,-,TGTGCCAGCAGCGTTAGAGGACCGGAGCAGTTCTTC,CASSVRGPEQFF
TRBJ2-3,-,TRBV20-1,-,TGCAGTGCTAGTGACCTAGGATGGACAGATACGCAGTATTTT,CSASDLGWTDTQYF
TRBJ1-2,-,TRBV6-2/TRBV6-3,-,TGTGCCAGCAGTTATCGGATGGCAGCCACCTTAGTGGGCTACACCTTC,CASSYRMAATLVGYTF
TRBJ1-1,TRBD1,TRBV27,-,TGTGCCAGCAGGGAGACAGGGCCGAGCACTGAAGCTTTCTTT,CASRETGPSTEAFF
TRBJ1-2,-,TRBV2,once,TGTGCCAGCAGTGCGCGGGACGGATTCTATGGCTACACCTTC,CASSARDGFYGYTF
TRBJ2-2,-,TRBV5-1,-,TGCGCCAGCAGCTTGGAGAGAACCGGGGAGCTGTTTTTT,CASSLERTGELFF
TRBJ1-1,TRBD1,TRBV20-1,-,TGCAGTGCTAGTACTGGACAGGTGAACACTGAAGCTTTCTTT,CSASTGQVNTEAFF
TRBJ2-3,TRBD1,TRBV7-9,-,TGTGCCAGCAGTTACGCCCGTTCAACAGGGGCTTTCACAGATACGCAGTATTTT,CASSYARSTGAFTDTQYF
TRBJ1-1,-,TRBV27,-,TGTGCCAGCAGTTTATTACAGGGCGGCACTGAAGCTTTCTTT,CASSLLQGGTEAFF
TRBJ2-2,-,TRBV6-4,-,TGTGCCAGCAGTGACGAGGGAACCGGGGAGCTGTTTTTT,CASSDEGTGELFF
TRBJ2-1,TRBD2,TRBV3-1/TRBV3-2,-,TGTGCCAGCAGCCCTGAACCAACTAGCGGGAGGTTCGCCTACAATGAGCAGTTCTTC,CASSPEPTSGRFAYNEQFF
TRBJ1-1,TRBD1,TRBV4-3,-,TGCGCCAGCAGCCAAGCTATACCAGGACAGGGGGACACTGAAGCTTTCTTT,CASSQAIPGQGDTEAFF
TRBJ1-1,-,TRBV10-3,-,TGTGCCATCAGTGAGGACACATCCACTGAAGCTTTCTTT,CAISEDTSTEAFF
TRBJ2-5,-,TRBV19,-,TGTGCCAGTAGTAGGGGACTGCAAGAGACCCAGTACTTC,CASSRGLQETQYF
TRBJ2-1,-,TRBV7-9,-,TGTGCCAGCAGCCAAAACCGACAGTTGATCTCCTACAATGAGCAGTTCTTC,CASSQNRQLISYNEQFF
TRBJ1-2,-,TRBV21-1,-,TGTGCCAGCAGCAAGGGGGATTACTATGGCTACACCTTC,CASSKGDYYGYTF
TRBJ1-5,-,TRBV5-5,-,TGTGCCAGCAGCTCTATCGGGGACGCGGGCCAGCCCCAGCATTTT,CASSSIGDAGQPQHF
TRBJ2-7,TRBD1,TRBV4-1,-,TGCGCCAGCAGCCAAGGGATCCAACAGGGGGCGGGCGAGCAGTACTTC,CASSQGIQQGAGEQYF
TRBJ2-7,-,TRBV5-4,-,TGTGCCAGCAGCTTTGGCAGCGCCTACGAGCAGTACTTC,CASSFGSAYEQYF
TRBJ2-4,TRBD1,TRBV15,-,TGTGCCACCAGCAAACAGACAGGGATAGCCAAAAACATTCAGTACTTC,CATSKQTGIAKNIQYF
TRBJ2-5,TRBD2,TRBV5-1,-,TGCGCCAGCAGCTCCCCCACGGGGGGGATTGCGGGGGAGACCCAGTACTTC,CASSSPTGGIAGETQYF
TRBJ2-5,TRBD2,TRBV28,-,TGTGCCAGCAGCCTGGGACTAGCGGGAGGGCCGGGGCAAGAGACCCAGTACTTC,CASSLGLAGGPGQETQYF
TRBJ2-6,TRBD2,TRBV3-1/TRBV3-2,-,TGTGCCAGCAGCCTTCTAGCTGGGGAGGGTCCTGGGGCCAACGTCCTGACTTTC,CASSLLAGEGPGANVLTF
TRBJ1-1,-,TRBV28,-,TGTGCCAGCAGGCCAGGGATACAAAACACTGAAGCTTTCTTT,CASRPGIQNTEAFF
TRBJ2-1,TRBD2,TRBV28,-,TGTGCCAGCAGATCCGGGGTAGCGGGAGACAATGAGCAGTTCTTC,CASRSGVAGDNEQFF
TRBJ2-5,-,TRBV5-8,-,TGTGCCAGCAGCTTGGGATTAGGAGCCTCAGAGACCCAGTACTTC,CASSLGLGASETQYF
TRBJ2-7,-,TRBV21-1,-,TGTGCCAGAAATGAGGGGGAGCAGTACTTC,CARNEGEQYF
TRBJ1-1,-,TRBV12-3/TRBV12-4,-,TGTGCCAGCAGTTTAAATCAGCGAGCTTTCTTT,CASSLNQRAFF
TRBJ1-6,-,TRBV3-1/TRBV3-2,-,TGTGCCAGCAGCCAAAGGCAGTTTGATTCACCCCTCCACTTT,CASSQRQFDSPLHF
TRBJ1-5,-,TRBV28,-,TGTGCCAGCAGTCCAGGGAGCAATCAGCCCCAGCATTTT,CASSPGSNQPQHF
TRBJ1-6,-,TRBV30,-,TGTGCCTGGAGTCAGGTCAGCCCATATAATTCACCCCTCCACTTT,CAWSQVSPYNSPLHF
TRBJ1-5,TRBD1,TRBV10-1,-,TGCGCCAGCAGAGAAAGACAGGGGGCGATCAATCAGCCCCAGCATTTT,CASRERQGAINQPQHF
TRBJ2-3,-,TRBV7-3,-,TGTGCCAGCAGCTTAGGGGGAGGTGGGACAGATACGCAGTATTTT,CASSLGGGGTDTQYF